These 20 T cell receptor beta chains share one sample of origin, sequenced in a study of Ad26.COV2.S vaccination and SARS-CoV-2 variants. This table comes from immunoSEQ multiplex PCR, and its TCRdb copy is limited to in-frame clones, with some not included. The sample contains around 450,000 clones, roughly 90% of which appear only once. Treatment denoted: about 20 received Ad26.COV2.S at low or high dose, single or two shots; 5 received placebo; per-sample allocation not given. Sample collection was performed on day 63 after the first vaccine or placebo injection. The sequencing here drew on peripheral blood, taken in a trial of Ad26.COV2.S vaccine versus placebo. These receptors originate from a person aged 18-65 years who received the Ad26.COV2.S COVID-19 vaccine or a placebo.

This chain connects TRBV5-4 to TRBJ1-1; D unresolved. V was clipped by 0 bases and J by 1 base, with 7 bases between them. This CDR3 spans 14 amino acids. Per germline, CDR1 SGHNT and CDR2 YYREEE (reference sequence). Here the CDR3 reads CASSLAARNTEAFF. In DNA, the CDR3 is TGTGCCAGCAGCTTGGCCGCCAGGAACACTGAAGCTTTCTTT.

This clone was detected only a few times. The chain is built from TRBV2 and TRBJ1-3; unclear D gene. Trimming removed 1 base at V and 2 bases at J, with 6 bases between. Germline CDR1 is SNHLY and CDR2 is FYNNEI. This CDR3 has 14 residues. The CDR3 spells CASSEGGPGNTIYF. The CDR3 DNA is TGTGCCAGCAGTGAAGGAGGGCCTGGAAACACCATATATTTT.

In this sample, this clone turned up once. J is TRBJ1-1 and V is TRBV12-3 or TRBV12-4, with D tentatively TRBD1 (5 bases). With 4 bases removed from V and 5 bases from J, the gap between germline ends came to 11 bases. The CDR3 sequence is 13 residues long. DNA of the CDR3: TGTGCCAGCAGTTGGGGCAGGCAGACTGAAGCTTTCTTT. Amino acids: CASSWGRQTEAFF.

Notes on this clone: The junction does not match germline at one end; this may be a read error. This chain connects TRBV12-3 or TRBV12-4 to TRBJ2-1, with 7 bases fitting TRBD1. This CDR3 contains 11 residues. The CDR3 DNA reads as TGTGCCAGCAGTCCTACAGGGGTGCTAATCTTC. It yields the protein CASSPTGVLIF.

This chain uses TRBV2 with TRBJ2-2; D is perhaps TRBD2 (6 bases). The length of the CDR3 is 15 residues. Trimming shortened V by 4 bases and J by 6 bases, and 15 bases separated the two germline ends. Germline-derived CDR1 and CDR2 are SNHLY and FYNNEI. Written as DNA, the CDR3 is TGTGCCAGCAGTGCACCCCCGTGGGGGGCCGGGGAGCTGTTTTTT. Translating gives CASSAPPWGAGELFF.

The rearrangement uses TRBV7-9 and TRBJ2-7; 10 bases are shared with TRBD1. The germline CDR1 and CDR2 sequences are SEHNR and FQNEAQ (reference sequence). This CDR3 has 15 residues. Trimming at V came to 4 bases and at J to 1 base, leaving 4 bases not matched to a gene. CDR3 sequence (DNA): TGTGCCAGCAGCTGGGGACAGGGGCTTTCCTACGAGCAGTACTTC. Its translation is CASSWGQGLSYEQYF.

This chain connects TRBV30 to TRBJ2-2, with 7 bases aligning to TRBD1. The V and J ends lost 0 bases and 5 bases, in that order; junction bases with no gene match: 3. CDR1 GTSNPN and CDR2 SVGIG come from the germline V gene (reference sequence). This CDR3 has 14 residues. In DNA form, the CDR3 reads TGTGCCTGGAGTGTAAACAGGGGTACCGGGGAGCTGTTTTTT. This encodes CAWSVNRGTGELFF.

This chain connects TRBV18 to TRBJ1-1; 9 nucleotides agree with TRBD1. Losses at the gene ends were 3 bases for V and 8 bases for J; bases not matched to a gene: 1. The CDR3 totals 12 residues. CDR1 and CDR2 (germline): KGHSH, LQKENI. The CDR3 sequence: CASSPGQGEAFF. The CDR3 DNA reads as TGTGCCAGCTCACCGGGACAGGGAGAAGCTTTCTTT.

In this sample, this clone turned up once. The CDR3 DNA is TGTGCCAGCAGCTTAGCGTTGACAGAAGCTTTCTTT. This encodes CASSLALTEAFF. The chain employs TRBV7-2 and TRBJ1-1, with D unclear. The CDR3 is 12 residues long. Trimming took off 0 bases at V and 8 bases at J, with 7 bases between the two ends. The germline CDR1 and CDR2 sequences are SGHTA and FQGNSA.

The CDR3 bases are TGTGCCAGCAGCGTAGAGGTGCAGAACACTGAAGCTTTCTTT. Translating it yields CASSVEVQNTEAFF. The gene calls are TRBV9 and TRBJ1-1; D remains ambiguous. The CDR3 totals 14 residues. The V and J ends lost 0 bases and 1 base respectively, with 7 bases between them. CDR1 is SGDLS, CDR2 YYNGEE, per germline.

The rearrangement links TRBV2 to TRBJ2-2; TRBD1 is a possible D gene (5 bases). The CDR3 has 16 amino acids. Trimming removed 4 bases from V and 6 bases from J, with 18 bases in between. CDR1 and CDR2 from the germline V gene are SNHLY and FYNNEI. CDR3 region: CASSVYAVQAAGELFF. The CDR3 region has the DNA TGTGCCAGCAGTGTGTACGCCGTACAGGCCGCCGGGGAGCTGTTTTTT.

The gene calls are TRBV19 and TRBJ2-2; D is undetermined. The germline gives CDR1 LNHDA, CDR2 SQIVND (reference sequence). Trimming stripped 5 bases from V and 3 bases from J, with 10 bases between. The CDR3 covers 14 residues. CDR3 residues: CASSFLPDTGELFF. CDR3 DNA: TGTGCCAGTAGTTTCCTACCCGACACCGGGGAGCTGTTTTTT.

The rearrangement joins TRBV4-3 to TRBJ1-2; the match to TRBD1 covers 8 bases. Trimming cost V 1 base and J 3 bases; bases outside gene matches: 4. This CDR3 spans 15 amino acids. Germline CDR1 reads LGHNA; CDR2 reads YSLEER. The CDR3 region is CASSQAGTGDYGYTF. CDR3 in DNA: TGCGCCAGCAGCCAAGCGGGGACAGGAGACTATGGCTACACCTTC.

The chain links TRBV9 to TRBJ2-3; D perhaps matches TRBD2 (7 bases). The germline V and J ends were trimmed by 0 bases and 2 bases, with 10 bases remaining between them. The CDR3 is made up of 15 amino acids. The germline CDR1 and CDR2 sequences are SGDLS and YYNGEE. CDR3 region: CASSVDAGATDTQYF. The CDR3, as DNA: TGTGCCAGCAGCGTAGATGCGGGGGCCACAGATACGCAGTATTTT.

The chain is built from TRBV30 and TRBJ1-1; 9 nucleotides align to TRBD1. Trimming took 3 bases from V and 6 from J; bases not matched to a gene: 8. Germline CDR1 and CDR2: GTSNPN and SVGIG (reference sequence). This CDR3 region has 14 residues. CDR3 sequence: CAWRAWTGDPEAFF. The CDR3 coding sequence is TGTGCCTGGAGGGCCTGGACAGGGGATCCTGAAGCTTTCTTT.

This clone was recorded many times. The rearrangement uses TRBV7-2 and TRBJ1-2; 7 bases line up with TRBD1. CDR1 SGHTA and CDR2 FQGNSA come from the germline V gene. The CDR3 is made up of 14 amino acids. The trim removed 5 bases at V and 4 bases at J, leaving 7 bases unmatched. The CDR3 sequence: CASSRWTGGYGYTF. As DNA, the CDR3 is TGTGCCAGCAGCCGTTGGACAGGAGGCTATGGCTACACCTTC.

This sequence joins TRBV30 and TRBJ1-5, with 7 bases lining up with TRBD1. Germline V gives CDR1 GTSNPN, CDR2 SVGIG (reference sequence). V lost 0 bases, J lost 2 bases, and 4 bases stayed unmatched. The CDR3 consists of 15 residues. The CDR3 protein is CAWSVEGGGNQPQHF. In DNA form, the CDR3 reads TGTGCCTGGAGTGTGGAAGGGGGCGGCAATCAGCCCCAGCATTTT.

The chain recombines TRBV6-5 with TRBJ2-2; the D gene is possibly TRBD1 (6 bases). V gave up 5 bases and J gave up 1 base, with 11 bases separating them. Germline assignment: CDR1 MNHEY and CDR2 SVGAGI. This CDR3 spans 15 amino acids. This CDR3 reads CASSRRDMNTGELFF. The CDR3 nucleotides read TGTGCCAGCAGTCGCCGGGACATGAACACCGGGGAGCTGTTTTTT.

The CDR3 DNA is TGTGCCAGCAGCGTGTGGAGGGCCGGGAAACTGTTTTTT. This gives the protein CASSVWRAGKLFF. This chain links TRBV7-6 with TRBJ1-4; D not certain. The CDR3 contains 13 residues. The ends were cut back, 5 bases at V and 11 bases at J, with 15 bases in the middle. Germline values: CDR1 SGHVS, CDR2 FNYEAQ.

The V and J genes are TRBV19 and TRBJ2-3; maybe TRBD1 (7 bases). The germline CDR1 and CDR2 sequences are LNHDA and SQIVND (reference sequence). Trimming took 3 bases from V and 1 from J, leaving 14 bases between them. This CDR3 has 16 residues. CDR3 sequence reads: CASSIPGGYGTDTQYF. The CDR3 DNA is TGTGCCAGTAGTATTCCAGGGGGGTACGGCACAGATACGCAGTATTTT.